The clone carrying this TCR beta chain was counted between two and nine times. In the authors' methods: Estimation of nucleated cell counts was performed using reference gene primer amplification. TCRdb's table, derived via immunoSEQ multiplex PCR, lists solely in-frame clones and lacks some. The DNA gave D and trimming, while V, J and clone size come from that table. The repertoire holds about 49,000 clones, with roughly 90% as singletons. CDR1 is KGHSH and CDR2 is LQKENI in the germline V gene. With 2 bases removed from V and 5 bases from J, the gap between germline ends came to 10 bases. The CDR3 covers 13 residues. These data belong to a study of blood T cell repertoires in COVID-19. Study information: Whether acute or convalescent, the COVID-19 samples came from the United States, Italy and Spain. From T cells, B-cell-depleted T cells, or PBMCs came the material, which was cDNA or gDNA.

Sequencing used peripheral blood. The chain couples TRBV18 to TRBJ2-7; D not resolved. This TCR was sampled from a man older than 75 with acute or convalescent COVID-19. The CDR3 reads CASSPVVGDEQYF. The CDR3 DNA reads TGTGCCAGCTCACCAGTAGTTGGTGACGAGCAGTACTTC.